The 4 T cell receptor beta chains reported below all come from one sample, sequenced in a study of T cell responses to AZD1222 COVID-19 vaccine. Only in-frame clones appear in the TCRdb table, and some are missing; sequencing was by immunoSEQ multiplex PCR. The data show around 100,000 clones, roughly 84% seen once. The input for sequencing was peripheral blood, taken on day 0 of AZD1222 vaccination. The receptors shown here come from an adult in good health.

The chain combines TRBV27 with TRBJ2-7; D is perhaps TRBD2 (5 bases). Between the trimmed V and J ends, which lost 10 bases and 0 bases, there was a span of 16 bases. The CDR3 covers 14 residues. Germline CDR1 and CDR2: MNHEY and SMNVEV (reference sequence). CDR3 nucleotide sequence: TGTGCCACCGGGAAGGGATGGAGCTCCTACGAGCAGTACTTC. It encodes CATGKGWSSYEQYF.

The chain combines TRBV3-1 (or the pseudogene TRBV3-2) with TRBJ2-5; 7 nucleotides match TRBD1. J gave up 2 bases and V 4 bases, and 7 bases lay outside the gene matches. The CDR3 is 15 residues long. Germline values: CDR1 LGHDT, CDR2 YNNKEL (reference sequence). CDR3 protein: CASSPPTGLQETQYF. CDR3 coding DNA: TGTGCCAGCAGCCCCCCGACAGGGTTGCAAGAGACCCAGTACTTC.

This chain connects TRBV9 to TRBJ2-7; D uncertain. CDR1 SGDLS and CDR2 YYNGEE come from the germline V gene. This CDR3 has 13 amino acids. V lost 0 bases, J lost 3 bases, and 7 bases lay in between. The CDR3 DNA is TGTGCCAGCAGCGTAGGTACATTCTACGAGCAGTACTTC. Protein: CASSVGTFYEQYF.

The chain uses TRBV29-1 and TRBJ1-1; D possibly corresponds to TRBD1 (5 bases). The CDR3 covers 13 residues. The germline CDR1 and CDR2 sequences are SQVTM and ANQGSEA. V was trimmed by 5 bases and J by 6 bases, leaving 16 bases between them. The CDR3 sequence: CSVSRGGGAEAFF. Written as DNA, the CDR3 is TGCAGCGTTTCCCGGGGTGGAGGGGCTGAAGCTTTCTTT.